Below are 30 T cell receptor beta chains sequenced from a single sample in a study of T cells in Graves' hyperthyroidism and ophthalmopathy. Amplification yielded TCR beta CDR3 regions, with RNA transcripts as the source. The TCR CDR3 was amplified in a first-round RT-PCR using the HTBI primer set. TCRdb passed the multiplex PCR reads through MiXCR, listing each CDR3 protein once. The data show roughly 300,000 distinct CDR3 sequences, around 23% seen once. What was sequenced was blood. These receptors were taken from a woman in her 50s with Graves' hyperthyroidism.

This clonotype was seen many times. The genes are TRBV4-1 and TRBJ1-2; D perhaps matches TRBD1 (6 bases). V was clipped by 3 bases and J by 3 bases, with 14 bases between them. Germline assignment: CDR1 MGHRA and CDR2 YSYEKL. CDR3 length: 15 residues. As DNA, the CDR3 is TGCGCCAGCAGCCACCCAAGCAGGGGCCACTATGGCTACACCTTC. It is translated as CASSHPSRGHYGYTF.

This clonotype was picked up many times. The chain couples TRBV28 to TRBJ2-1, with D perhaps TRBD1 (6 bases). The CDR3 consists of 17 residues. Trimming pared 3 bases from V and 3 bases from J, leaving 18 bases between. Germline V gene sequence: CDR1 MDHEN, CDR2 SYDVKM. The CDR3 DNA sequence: TGTGCCAGCAGTTTCCCCCGAGGGACAAGCCTCTACAATGAGCAGTTCTTC. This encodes CASSFPRGTSLYNEQFF.

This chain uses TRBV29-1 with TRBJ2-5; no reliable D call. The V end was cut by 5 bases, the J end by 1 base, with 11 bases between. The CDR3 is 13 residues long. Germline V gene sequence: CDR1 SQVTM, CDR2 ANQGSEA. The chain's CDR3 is CSVRASIQETQYF. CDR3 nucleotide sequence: TGCAGCGTTCGGGCTAGTATCCAAGAGACCCAGTACTTC.

The CDR3 is CSASTGTANYGYTF. CDR3 in DNA: TGCAGTGCTTCAACCGGGACAGCAAACTATGGCTACACCTTC. The V and J genes are TRBV20-1 and TRBJ1-2; TRBD1 aligns across 7 bases. CDR1 is DFQATT and CDR2 is SNEGSKA in the germline V gene (reference sequence). J gave up 2 bases and V 5 bases, and 8 bases lay outside the gene matches. The CDR3 covers 14 residues.

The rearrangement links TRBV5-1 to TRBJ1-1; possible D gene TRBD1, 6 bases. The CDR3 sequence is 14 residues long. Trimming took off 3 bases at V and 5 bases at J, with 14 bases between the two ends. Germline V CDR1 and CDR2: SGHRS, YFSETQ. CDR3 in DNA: TGCGCCAGCAGCTATCAGGGGCGGGGGACTGAAGCTTTCTTT. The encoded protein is CASSYQGRGTEAFF.

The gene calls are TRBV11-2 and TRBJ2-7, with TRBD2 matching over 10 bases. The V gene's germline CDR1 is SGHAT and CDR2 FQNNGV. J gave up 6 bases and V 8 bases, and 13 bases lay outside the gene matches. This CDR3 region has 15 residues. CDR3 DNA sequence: TGTGCCAGCGCACGGGGACTAGCGACATTTTCCGAGCAGTACTTC. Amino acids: CASARGLATFSEQYF.

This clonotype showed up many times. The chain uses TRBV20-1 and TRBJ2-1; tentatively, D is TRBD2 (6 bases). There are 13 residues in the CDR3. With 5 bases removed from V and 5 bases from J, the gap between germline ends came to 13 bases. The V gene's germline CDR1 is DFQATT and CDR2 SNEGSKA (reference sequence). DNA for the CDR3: TGCAGTGCTTTCTCGGGAGCCAACAATGAGCAGTTCTTC. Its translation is CSAFSGANNEQFF.

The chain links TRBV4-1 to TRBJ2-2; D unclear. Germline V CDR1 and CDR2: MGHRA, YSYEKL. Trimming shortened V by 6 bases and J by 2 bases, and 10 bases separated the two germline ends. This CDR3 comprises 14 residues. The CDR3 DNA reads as TGCGCCAGCAGATGGGGTTCCAACACCGGGGAGCTGTTTTTT. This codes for CASRWGSNTGELFF.

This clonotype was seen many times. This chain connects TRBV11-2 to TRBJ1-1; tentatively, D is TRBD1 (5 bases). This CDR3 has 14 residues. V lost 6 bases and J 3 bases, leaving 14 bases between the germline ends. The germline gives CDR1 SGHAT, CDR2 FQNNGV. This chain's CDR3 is CASSRDSLDTEAFF. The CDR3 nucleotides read TGTGCCAGCAGTAGAGACAGTCTGGACACTGAAGCTTTCTTT.

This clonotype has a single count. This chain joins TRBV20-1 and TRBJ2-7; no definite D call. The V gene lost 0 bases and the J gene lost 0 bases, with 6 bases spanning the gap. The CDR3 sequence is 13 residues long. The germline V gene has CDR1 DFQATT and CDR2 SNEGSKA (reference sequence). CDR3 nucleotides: TGCAGTGCTAGAGATTGGGACTCCTACGAGCAGTACTTC. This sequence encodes CSARDWDSYEQYF.

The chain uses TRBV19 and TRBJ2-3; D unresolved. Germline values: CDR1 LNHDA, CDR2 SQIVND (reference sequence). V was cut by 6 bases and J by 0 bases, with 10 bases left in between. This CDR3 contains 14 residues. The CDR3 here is CASRARQSTDTQYF. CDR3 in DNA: TGTGCCAGTAGGGCCCGGCAGAGCACAGATACGCAGTATTTT.

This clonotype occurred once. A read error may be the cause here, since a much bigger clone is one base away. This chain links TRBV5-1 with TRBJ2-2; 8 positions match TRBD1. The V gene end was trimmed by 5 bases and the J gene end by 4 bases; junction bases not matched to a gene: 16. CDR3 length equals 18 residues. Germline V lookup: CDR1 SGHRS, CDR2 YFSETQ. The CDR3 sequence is CASRPLPPGTGSTGELFF. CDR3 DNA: TGCGCCAGCAGACCCCTCCCGCCCGGGACAGGCAGCACCGGGGAGCTGTTTTTT.

The CDR3 DNA reads TGTGCCAGCAGTGTAACTAGCGGGGGGGTCGACGAGCAGTACTTC. Its translation: CASSVTSGGVDEQYF. This chain joins TRBV3-1 and TRBJ2-7, with 13 bases lining up with TRBD2. V lost 6 bases to trimming and J lost 5 bases; unmatched junction nucleotides: 7. CDR1 is LGHDT, CDR2 YNNKEL, per germline (reference sequence). This CDR3 has 15 residues.

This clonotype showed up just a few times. In DNA form, the CDR3 reads TGCGCCAGCTCTGGGGCTGCTCAAGAGACCCAGTACTTC. Protein sequence: CASSGAAQETQYF. The chain employs TRBV5-1 and TRBJ2-5, with TRBD1 as a possible D gene (5 bases). The CDR3 extends over 13 amino acids. Looked up from germline, CDR1 is SGHRS and CDR2 is YFSETQ. Trimming pared 7 bases from V and 2 bases from J, leaving 12 bases between.

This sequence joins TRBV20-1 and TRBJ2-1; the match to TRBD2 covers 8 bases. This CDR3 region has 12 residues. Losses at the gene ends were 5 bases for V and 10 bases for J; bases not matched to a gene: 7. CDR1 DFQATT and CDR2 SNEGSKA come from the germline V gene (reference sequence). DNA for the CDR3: TGCAGTGCTCTTGGACTAGCCGAAGAGCAGTTCTTC. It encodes CSALGLAEEQFF.

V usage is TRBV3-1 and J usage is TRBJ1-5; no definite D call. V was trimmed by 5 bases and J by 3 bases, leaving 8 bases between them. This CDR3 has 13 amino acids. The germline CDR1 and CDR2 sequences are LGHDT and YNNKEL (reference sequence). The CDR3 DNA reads TGTGCCAGCAGCGATACCCTCAATCAGCCCCAGCATTTT. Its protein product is CASSDTLNQPQHF.

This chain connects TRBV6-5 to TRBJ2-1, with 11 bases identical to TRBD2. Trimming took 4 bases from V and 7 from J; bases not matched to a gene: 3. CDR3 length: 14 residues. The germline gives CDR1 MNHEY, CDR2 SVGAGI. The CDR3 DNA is TGTGCCAGCAGTTTAGCGGGGGGGCGGAATGAGCAGTTCTTC. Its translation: CASSLAGGRNEQFF.

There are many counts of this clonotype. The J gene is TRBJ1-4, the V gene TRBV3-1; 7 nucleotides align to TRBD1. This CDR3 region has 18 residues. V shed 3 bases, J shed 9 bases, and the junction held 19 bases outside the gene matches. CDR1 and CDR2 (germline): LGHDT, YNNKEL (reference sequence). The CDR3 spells CASSQPGQSDGRVKKLFF. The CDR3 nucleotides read TGTGCCAGCAGCCAGCCGGGACAGAGCGACGGACGGGTGAAAAAACTGTTTTTT.

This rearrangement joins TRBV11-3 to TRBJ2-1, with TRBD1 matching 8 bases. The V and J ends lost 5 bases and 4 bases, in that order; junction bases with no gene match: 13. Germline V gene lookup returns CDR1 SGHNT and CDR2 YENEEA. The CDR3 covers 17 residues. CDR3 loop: CASSRRRPGQGYNEQFF. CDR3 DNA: TGTGCCAGCAGCCGACGCCGCCCTGGACAGGGATACAATGAGCAGTTCTTC.

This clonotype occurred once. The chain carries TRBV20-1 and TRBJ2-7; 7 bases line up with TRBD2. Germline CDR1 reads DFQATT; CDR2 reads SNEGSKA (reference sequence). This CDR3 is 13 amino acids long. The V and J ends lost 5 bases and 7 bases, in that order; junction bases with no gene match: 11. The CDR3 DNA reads TGCAGTGCTCCAGAGCGGGACCCCGCGGAGCAGTACTTC. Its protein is CSAPERDPAEQYF.

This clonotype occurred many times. The CDR3 reads CASSLRGQSYEQYF. The CDR3 DNA reads TGTGCCAGCAGCCTGCGGGGACAGAGCTACGAGCAGTACTTC. This chain links TRBV7-2 with TRBJ2-7; a weak D match, TRBD1 (7 bases). CDR1 is SGHTA and CDR2 is FQGNSA in the germline V gene. This CDR3 has 14 residues. V shed 5 bases and J shed 3 bases, with 14 bases lying between them.

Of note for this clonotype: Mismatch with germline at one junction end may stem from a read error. The CDR3 loop is CGAIVSYNEQFF. DNA for the CDR3: TGCGGTGCAATAGTGTCCTACAATGAGCAGTTCTTC. This sequence joins TRBV20-1 and TRBJ2-1, with D uncertain. Germline assignment: CDR1 DFQATT and CDR2 SNEGSKA (reference sequence). This CDR3 region has 12 residues.

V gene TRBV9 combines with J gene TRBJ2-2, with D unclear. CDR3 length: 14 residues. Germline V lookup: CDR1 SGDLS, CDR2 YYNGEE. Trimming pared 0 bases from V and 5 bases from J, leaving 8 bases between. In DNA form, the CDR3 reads TGTGCCAGCAGCGTAGCTACAGAGACCGGGGAGCTGTTTTTT. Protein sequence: CASSVATETGELFF. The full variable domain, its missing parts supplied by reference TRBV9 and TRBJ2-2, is DSGVTQTPKHLITATGQRVTLRCSPRSGDLSVYWYQQSLDQGLQFLIQYYNGEERAKGNILERFSAQQFPDLHSELNLSSLELGDSALYFCASSVATETGELFFGEGSRLTVL.

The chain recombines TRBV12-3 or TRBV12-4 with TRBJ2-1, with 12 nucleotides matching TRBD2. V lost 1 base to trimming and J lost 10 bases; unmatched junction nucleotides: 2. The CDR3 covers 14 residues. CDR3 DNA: TGTGCCAGCAGTTTAGGGACTAGCGGGATGGAGCAGTTCTTC. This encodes CASSLGTSGMEQFF.

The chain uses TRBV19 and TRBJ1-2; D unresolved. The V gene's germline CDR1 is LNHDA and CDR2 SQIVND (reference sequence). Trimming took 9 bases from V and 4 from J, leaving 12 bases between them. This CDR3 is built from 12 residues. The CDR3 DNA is TGTGCCAGCGCCGGGGTCCCCTATGGCTACACCTTC. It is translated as CASAGVPYGYTF.

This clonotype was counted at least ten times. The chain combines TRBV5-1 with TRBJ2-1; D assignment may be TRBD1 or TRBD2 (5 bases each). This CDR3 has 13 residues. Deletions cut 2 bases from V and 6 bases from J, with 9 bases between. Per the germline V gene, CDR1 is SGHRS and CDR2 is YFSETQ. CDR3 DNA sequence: TGCGCCAGCAGCTTTAATGGGGGCAATGAGCAGTTCTTC. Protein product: CASSFNGGNEQFF.

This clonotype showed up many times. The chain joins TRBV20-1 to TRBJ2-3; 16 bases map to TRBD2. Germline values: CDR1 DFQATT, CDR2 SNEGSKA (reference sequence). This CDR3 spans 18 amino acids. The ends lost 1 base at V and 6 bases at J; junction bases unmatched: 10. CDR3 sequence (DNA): TGCAGTGCTAGAGGGGGACTAGCGGGGGGGCCGGGTTACGATACGCAGTATTTT. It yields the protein CSARGGLAGGPGYDTQYF.

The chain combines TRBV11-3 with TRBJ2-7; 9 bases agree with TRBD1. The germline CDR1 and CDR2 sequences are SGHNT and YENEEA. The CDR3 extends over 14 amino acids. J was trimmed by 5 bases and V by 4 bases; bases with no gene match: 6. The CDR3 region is CASSSITGGHEQYF. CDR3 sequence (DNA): TGTGCCAGCAGCTCCATTACAGGGGGCCACGAGCAGTACTTC.

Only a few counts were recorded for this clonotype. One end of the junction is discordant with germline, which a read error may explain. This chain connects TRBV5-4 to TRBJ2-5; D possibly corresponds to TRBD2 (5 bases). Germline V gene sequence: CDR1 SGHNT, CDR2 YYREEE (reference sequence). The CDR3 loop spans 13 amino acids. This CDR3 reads CAGRKAVQETQYF. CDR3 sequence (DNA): TGTGCCGGCAGAAAAGCGGTCCAAGAGACCCAGTACTTC.

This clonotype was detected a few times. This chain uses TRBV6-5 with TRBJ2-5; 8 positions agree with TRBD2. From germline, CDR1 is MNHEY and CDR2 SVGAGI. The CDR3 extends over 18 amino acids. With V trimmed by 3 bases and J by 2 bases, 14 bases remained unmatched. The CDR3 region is CASSYSGGRLAKQETQYF. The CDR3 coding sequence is TGTGCCAGCAGTTATTCGGGGGGCCGACTAGCGAAACAAGAGACCCAGTACTTC.